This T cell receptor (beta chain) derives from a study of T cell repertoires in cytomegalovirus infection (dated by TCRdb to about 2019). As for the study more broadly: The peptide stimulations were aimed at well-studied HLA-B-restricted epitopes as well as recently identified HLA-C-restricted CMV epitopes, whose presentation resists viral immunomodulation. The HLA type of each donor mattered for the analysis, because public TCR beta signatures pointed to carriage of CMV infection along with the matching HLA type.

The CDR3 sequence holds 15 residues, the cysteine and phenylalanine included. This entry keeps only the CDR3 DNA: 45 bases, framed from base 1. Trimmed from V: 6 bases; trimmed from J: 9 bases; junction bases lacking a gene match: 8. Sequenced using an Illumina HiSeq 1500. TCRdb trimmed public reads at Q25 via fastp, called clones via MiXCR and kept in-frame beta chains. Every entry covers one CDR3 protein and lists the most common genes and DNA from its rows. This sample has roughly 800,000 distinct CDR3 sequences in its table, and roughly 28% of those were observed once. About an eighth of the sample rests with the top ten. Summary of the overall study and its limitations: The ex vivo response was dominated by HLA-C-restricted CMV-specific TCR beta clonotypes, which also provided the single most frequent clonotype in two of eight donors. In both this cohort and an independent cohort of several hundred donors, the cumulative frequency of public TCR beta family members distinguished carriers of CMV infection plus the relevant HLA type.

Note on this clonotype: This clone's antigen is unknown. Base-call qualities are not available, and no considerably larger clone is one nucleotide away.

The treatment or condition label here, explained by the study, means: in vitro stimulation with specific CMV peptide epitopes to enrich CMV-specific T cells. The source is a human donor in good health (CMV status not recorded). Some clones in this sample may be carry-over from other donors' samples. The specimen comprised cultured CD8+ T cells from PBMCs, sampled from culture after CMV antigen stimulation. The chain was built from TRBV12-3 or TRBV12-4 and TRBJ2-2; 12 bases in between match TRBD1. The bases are TGTGCCAGCAGCCCCGGGACAGGGGGCGAATGGGAGCTGTTTTTT. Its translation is CASSPGTGGEWELFF.